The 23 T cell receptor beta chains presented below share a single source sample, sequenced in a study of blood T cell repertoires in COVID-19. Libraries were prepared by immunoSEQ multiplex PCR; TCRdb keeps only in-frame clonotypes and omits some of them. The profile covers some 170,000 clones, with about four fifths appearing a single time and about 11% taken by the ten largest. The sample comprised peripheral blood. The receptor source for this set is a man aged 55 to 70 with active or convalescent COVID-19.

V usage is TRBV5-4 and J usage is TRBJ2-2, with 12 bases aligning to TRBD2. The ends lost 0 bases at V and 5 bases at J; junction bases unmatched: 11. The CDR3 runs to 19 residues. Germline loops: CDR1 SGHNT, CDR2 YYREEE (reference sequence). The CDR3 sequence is CASSLALLAGGPGTGELFF. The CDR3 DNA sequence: TGTGCCAGCAGCTTGGCGTTGCTAGCGGGAGGGCCGGGTACCGGGGAGCTGTTTTTT.

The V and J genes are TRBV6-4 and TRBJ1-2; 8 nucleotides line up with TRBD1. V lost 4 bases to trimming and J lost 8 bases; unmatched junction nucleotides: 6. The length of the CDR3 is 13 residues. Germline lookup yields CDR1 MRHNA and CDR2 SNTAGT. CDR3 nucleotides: TGTGCCAGCAGTGGTGGACAGGGAAGCGGCTACACCTTC. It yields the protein CASSGGQGSGYTF.

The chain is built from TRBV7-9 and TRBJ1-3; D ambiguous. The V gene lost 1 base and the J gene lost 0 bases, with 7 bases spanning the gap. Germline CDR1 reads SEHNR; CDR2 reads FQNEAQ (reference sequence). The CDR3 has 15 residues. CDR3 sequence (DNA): TGTGCCAGCAGCTTAGTACAGAGCTCTGGAAACACCATATATTTT. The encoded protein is CASSLVQSSGNTIYF.

CDR3 region: CASSEYLQGAKTNSPLHF. The DNA for the CDR3 is TGTGCCAGCAGTGAGTATCTTCAGGGCGCAAAAACTAATTCACCCCTCCACTTT. The V call is TRBV2, the J call TRBJ1-6; a possible D gene is TRBD1 (5 bases). The V end lost 3 bases, the J end lost 6 bases, and 21 bases lay between the germline ends. Germline lookup yields CDR1 SNHLY and CDR2 FYNNEI. CDR3 length equals 18 residues.

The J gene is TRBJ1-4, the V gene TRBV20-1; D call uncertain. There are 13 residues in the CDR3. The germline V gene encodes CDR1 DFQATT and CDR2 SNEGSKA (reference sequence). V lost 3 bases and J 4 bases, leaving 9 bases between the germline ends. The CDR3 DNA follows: TGCAGTGCTAGTGGTGAGAGTAATGAAAAACTGTTTTTT. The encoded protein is CSASGESNEKLFF.

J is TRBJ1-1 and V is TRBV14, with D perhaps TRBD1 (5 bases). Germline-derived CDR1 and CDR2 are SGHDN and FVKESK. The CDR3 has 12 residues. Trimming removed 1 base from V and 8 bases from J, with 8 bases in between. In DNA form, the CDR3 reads TGTGCCAGCAGCCAAGGGGGGGAAGAAGCTTTCTTT. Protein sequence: CASSQGGEEAFF.

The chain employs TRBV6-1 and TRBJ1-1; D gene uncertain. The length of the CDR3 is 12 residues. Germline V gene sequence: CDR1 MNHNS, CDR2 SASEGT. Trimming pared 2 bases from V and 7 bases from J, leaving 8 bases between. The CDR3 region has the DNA TGTGCCAGCAGTGAACTTGGGAGTGAAGCTTTCTTT. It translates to CASSELGSEAFF.

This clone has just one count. The CDR3 is CASRPGQGIGDTQYF. The CDR3 DNA follows: TGTGCCAGCAGACCGGGACAGGGGATCGGAGATACGCAGTATTTT. The chain has TRBV6-5 and TRBJ2-3; 10 nucleotides align to TRBD1. The CDR3 sequence is 15 residues long. V gave up 6 bases and J gave up 5 bases; unmatched junction bases: 8. Germline V gene lookup returns CDR1 MNHEY and CDR2 SVGAGI.

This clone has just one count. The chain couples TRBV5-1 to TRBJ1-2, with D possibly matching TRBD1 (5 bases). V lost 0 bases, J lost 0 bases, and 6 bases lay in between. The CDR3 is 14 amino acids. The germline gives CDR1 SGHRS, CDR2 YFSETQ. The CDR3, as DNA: TGCGCCAGCAGCTTGGAAGGGGCTAACTATGGCTACACCTTC. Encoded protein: CASSLEGANYGYTF.

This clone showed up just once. CDR3 amino acids: CASSNRELGDYGYTF. In DNA, the CDR3 is TGTGCCAGCAGCAACAGGGAGTTGGGGGACTATGGCTACACCTTC. The chain employs TRBV6-5 and TRBJ1-2; D might be TRBD1 (6 bases). Trimming pared 6 bases from V and 3 bases from J, leaving 17 bases between. This CDR3 is built from 15 residues. CDR1 and CDR2 (germline): MNHEY, SVGAGI.

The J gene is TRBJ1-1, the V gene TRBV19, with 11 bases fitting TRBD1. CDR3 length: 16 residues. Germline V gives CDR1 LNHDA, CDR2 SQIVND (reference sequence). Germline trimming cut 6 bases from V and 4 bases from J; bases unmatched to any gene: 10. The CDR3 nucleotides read TGTGCCAGTAGGCCCCCCCTAGGGACAGGGGGCACTGAAGCTTTCTTT. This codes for CASRPPLGTGGTEAFF.

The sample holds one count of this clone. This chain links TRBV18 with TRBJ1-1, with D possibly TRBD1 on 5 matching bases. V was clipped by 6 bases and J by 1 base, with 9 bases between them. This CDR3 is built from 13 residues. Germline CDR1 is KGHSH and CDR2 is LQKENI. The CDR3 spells CASSRTGNTEAFF. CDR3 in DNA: TGTGCCAGCTCTCGAACAGGGAACACTGAAGCTTTCTTT.

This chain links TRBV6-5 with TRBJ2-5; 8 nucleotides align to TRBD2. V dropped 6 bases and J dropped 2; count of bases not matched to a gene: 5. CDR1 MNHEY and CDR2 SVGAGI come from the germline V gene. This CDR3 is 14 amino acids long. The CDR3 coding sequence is TGTGCCAGCAGAAAGGCGGGAGGTCAAGAGACCCAGTACTTC. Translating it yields CASRKAGGQETQYF.

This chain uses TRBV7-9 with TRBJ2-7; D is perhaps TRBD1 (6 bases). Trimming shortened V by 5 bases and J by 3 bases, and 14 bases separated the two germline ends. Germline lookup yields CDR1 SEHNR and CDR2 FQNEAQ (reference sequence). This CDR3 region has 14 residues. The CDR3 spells CASSKLTGYYEQYF. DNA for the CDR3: TGTGCCAGCAGCAAGCTGACAGGCTACTACGAGCAGTACTTC.

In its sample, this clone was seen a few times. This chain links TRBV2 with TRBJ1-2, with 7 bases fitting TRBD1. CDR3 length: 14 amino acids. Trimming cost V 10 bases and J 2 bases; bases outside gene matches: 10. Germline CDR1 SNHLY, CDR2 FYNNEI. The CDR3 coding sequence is TGTGCCACCCGTGGGGACAGTACAAACTATGGCTACACCTTC. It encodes CATRGDSTNYGYTF.

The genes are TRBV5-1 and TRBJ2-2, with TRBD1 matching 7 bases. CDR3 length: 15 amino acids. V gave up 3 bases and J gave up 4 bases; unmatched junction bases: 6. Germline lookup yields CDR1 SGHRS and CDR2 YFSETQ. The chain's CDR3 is CASSSTGPGTGELFF. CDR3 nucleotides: TGCGCCAGCAGCTCGACAGGGCCCGGCACCGGGGAGCTGTTTTTT.

DNA of the CDR3: TGCAGTGCTAGTGCGGGGTTCGAGACGACTAACTATGGCTACACCTTC. Its translation is CSASAGFETTNYGYTF. This chain links TRBV20-1 with TRBJ1-2; D is uncertain. The germline V gene encodes CDR1 DFQATT and CDR2 SNEGSKA (reference sequence). The CDR3 runs to 16 residues. With 3 bases removed from V and 0 bases from J, the gap between germline ends came to 17 bases.

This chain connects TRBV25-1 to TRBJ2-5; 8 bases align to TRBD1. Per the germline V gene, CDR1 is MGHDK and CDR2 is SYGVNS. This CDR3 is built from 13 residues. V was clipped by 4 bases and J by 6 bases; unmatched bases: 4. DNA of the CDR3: TGTGCCAGCAGTGCAGGGGGCAGGCAGACCCAGTACTTC. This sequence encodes CASSAGGRQTQYF.

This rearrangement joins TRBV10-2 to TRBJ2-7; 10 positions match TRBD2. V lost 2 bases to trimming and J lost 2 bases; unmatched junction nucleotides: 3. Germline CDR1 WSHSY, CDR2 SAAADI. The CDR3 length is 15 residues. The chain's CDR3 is CASSELAGVTYEQYF. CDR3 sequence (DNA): TGCGCCAGCAGTGAGCTAGCGGGAGTGACCTACGAGCAGTACTTC.

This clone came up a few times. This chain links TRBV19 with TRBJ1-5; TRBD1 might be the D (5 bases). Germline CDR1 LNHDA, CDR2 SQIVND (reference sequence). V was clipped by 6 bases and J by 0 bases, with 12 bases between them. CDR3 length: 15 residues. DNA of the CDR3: TGTGCCAGTAGAGGAGGGGCTTATAGCAATCAGCCCCAGCATTTT. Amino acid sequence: CASRGGAYSNQPQHF.

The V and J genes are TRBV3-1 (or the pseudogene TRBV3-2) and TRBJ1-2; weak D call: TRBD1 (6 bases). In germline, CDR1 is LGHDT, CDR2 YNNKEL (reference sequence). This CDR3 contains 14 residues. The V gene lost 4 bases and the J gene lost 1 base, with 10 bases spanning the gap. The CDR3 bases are TGTGCCAGCAGCCTGAGGACAGTTAACTATGGCTACACCTTC. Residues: CASSLRTVNYGYTF.

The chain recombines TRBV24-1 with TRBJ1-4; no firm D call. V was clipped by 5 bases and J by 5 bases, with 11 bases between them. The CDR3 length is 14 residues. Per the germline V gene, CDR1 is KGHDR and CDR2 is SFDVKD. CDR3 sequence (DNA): TGTGCCACCAGTGGAGGTCAGCAGAATGAAAAACTGTTTTTT. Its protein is CATSGGQQNEKLFF.

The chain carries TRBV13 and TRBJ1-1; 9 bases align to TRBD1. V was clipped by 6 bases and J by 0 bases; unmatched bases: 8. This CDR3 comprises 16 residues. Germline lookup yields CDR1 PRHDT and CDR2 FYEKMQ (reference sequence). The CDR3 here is CASRPGTGSMNTEAFF. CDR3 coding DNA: TGTGCCAGCAGGCCCGGGACAGGGAGCATGAACACTGAAGCTTTCTTT.